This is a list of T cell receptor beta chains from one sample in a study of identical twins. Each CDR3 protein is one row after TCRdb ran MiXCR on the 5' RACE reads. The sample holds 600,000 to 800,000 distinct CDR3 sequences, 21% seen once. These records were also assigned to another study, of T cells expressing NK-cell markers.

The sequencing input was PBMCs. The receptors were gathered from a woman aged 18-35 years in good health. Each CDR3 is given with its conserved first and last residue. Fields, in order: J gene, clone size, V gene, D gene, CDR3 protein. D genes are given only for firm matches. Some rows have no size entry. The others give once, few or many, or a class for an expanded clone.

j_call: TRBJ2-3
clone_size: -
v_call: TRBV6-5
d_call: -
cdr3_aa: CASSYSVTSTDTQYF

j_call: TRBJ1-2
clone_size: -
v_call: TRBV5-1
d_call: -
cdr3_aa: CASSFGPLNGYTF

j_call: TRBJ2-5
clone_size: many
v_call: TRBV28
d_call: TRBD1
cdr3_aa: CASRGQGKETQYF

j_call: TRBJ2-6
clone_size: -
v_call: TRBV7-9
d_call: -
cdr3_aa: CASRDTGSISGANVLTF

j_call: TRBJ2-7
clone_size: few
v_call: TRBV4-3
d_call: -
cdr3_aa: CASSQDAVREYEQYF

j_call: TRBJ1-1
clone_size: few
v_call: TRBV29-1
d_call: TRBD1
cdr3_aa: CSMGQTNTEAFF

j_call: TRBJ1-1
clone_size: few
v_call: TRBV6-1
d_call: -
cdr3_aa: CASSLGPQNTEAFF

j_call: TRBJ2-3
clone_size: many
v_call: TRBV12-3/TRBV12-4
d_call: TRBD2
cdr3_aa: CASSLGLAGPDTQYF

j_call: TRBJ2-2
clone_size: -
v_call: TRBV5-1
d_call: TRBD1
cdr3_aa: CASSLPKQGANTGELFF

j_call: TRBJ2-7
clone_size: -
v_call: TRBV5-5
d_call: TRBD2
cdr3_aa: CASSLDGTSGYEQYF

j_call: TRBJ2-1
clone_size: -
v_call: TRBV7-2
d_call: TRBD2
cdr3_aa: CASSSLAGLGEQFF

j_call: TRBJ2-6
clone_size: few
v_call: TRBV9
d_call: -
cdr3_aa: CASSVDPISTGANVLTF

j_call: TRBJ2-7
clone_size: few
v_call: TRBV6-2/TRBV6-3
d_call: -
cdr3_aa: CASRPLLRHRFYEQYF

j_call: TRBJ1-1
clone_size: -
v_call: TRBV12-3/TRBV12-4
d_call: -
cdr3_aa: CASSPGWGTEAFF

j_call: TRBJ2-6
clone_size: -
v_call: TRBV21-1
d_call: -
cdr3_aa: CASSVTGNSGANVLTF

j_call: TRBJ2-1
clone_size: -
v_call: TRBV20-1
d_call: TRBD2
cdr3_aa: CSAPKREGYNEQFF

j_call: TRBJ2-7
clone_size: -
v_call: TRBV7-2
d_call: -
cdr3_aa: CASSPTRDHEQYF

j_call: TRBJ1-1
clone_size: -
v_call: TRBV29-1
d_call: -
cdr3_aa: CSVNGAMNTEAFF

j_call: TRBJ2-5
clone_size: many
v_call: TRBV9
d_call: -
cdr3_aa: CASSVGAEETQYF

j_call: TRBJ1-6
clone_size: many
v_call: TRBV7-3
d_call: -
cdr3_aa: CASSTGNSPLHF

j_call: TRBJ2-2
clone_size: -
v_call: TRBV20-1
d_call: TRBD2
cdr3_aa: CSARDEGTTIVTGELFF

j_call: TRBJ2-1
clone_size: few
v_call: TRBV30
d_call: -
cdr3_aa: CAWSVLAPPSASPLF

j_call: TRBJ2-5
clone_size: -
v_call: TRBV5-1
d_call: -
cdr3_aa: CASSTGADQETQYF

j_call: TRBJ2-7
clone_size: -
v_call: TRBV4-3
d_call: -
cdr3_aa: CASSQEASNLYEQYF

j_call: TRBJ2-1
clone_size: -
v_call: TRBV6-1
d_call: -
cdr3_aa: CASSRSVLGGSNEQFF

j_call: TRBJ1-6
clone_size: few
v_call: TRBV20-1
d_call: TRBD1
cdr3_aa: CSARTDRDSPLHF

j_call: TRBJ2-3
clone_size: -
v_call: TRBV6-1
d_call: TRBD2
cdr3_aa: CAILAGGLTDTQYF

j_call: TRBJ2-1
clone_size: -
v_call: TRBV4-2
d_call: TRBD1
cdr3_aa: CASSQDGTDYNEQFF

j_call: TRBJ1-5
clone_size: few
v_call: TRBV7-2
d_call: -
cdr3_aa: CASSPARGQPQHF

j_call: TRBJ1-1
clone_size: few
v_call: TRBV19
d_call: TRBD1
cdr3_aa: CASRGQGWYTEAFF

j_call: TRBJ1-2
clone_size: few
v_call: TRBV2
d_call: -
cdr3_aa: CASGSYSSYTF

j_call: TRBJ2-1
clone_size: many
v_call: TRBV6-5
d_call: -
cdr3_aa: CASSSHPNEQFF

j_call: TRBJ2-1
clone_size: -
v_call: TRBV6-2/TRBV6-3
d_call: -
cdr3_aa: CASRENSGNEQFF

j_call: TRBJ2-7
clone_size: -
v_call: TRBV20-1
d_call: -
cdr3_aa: CSARAYQGYEQYF

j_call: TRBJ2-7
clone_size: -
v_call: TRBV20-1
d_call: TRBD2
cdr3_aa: CSGLAGGPYEQYF

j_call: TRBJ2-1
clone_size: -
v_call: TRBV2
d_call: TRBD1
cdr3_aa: CASSLRTGDTYNEQFF

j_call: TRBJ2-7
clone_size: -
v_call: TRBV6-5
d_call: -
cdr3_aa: CASRYSQSSYEQYF

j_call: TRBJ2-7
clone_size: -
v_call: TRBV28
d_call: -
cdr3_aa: CAARGVAVFEQYF

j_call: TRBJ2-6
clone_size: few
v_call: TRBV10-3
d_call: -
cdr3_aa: CAISAAGTRGANVLTF

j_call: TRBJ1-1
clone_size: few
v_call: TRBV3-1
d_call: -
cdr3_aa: CASSQVRLNTEAFF

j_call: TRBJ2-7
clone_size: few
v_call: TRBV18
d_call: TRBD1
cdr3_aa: CASSPSTGALGEQYF

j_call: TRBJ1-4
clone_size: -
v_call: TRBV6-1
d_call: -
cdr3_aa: CASRSPVREKLFF

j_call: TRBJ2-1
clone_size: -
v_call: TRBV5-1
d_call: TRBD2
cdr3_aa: CASSQTGLATEQFF

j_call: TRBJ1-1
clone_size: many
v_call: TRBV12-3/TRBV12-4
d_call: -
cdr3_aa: CASRDSHGIGTEAFF

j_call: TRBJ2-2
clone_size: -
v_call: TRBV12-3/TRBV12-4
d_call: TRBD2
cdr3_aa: CASSPRLAGGANTGELFF

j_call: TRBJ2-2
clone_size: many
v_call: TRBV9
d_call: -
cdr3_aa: CASSVGDSETGELFF

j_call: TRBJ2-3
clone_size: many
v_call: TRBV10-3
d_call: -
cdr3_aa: CAIRRDLTRTDTQYF

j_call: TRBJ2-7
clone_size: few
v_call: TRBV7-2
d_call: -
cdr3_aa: CASSRELAIKGNEQYF

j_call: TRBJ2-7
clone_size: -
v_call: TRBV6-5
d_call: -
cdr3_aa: CASSYGRGSDEQYF

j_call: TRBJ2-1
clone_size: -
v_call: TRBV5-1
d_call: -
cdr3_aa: CASSLGVTRNRDEQFF